The 30 T cell receptor beta chains in this list originate from one sample, sequenced in a study of blood T cell repertoires in COVID-19. The repertoire was sequenced with immunoSEQ multiplex PCR; TCRdb's copy has only in-frame clones and lacks some. The sample shows over 300,000 clones, over 75% of them seen only once. The specimen sequenced was PBMCs or T cells enriched from blood (not recorded which). The origin of the receptors is a young woman with acute COVID-19.

The J gene is TRBJ1-1, the V gene TRBV4-1; D not certain. V lost 1 base and J 5 bases, leaving 14 bases between the germline ends. The CDR3 covers 15 residues. Per germline, CDR1 MGHRA and CDR2 YSYEKL. CDR3 sequence (DNA): TGCGCCAGCAGCCAAGCCCATGTGGGGAGGACTGAAGCTTTCTTT. It codes for CASSQAHVGRTEAFF.

A single count supports this clone. This chain uses TRBV4-3 with TRBJ2-1; a possible D gene is TRBD1 (5 bases). This CDR3 is 15 amino acids long. The germline CDR1 and CDR2 sequences are LGHNA and YSLEER. V dropped 1 base and J dropped 2 bases, with 9 bases sitting between them. CDR3 region: CASSQGGEAYNEQFF. The CDR3 DNA is TGCGCCAGCAGCCAAGGGGGCGAGGCCTACAATGAGCAGTTCTTC.

This clone was seen just once. The chain links TRBV29-1 to TRBJ1-1; D may be TRBD1 (6 bases). The CDR3 has 13 residues. V shed 6 bases and J shed 1 base, with 12 bases lying between them. CDR1 SQVTM and CDR2 ANQGSEA come from the germline V gene. CDR3 region: CSVMTGGNTEAFF. The CDR3 region has the DNA TGCAGCGTCATGACAGGAGGGAACACTGAAGCTTTCTTT.

This clone showed up just a few times. This chain connects TRBV30 to TRBJ1-1; 8 bases match TRBD1. Germline values: CDR1 GTSNPN, CDR2 SVGIG (reference sequence). This CDR3 has 13 amino acids. The ends lost 3 bases at V and 8 bases at J; junction bases unmatched: 8. As DNA, the CDR3 is TGTGCCTGGAGCAGACAGGGGCCCTCGGAAGCTTTCTTT. Amino acids: CAWSRQGPSEAFF.

The genes are TRBV6-2 or TRBV6-3 and TRBJ1-2, with 7 bases lining up with TRBD1. The V and J ends lost 5 bases and 6 bases, in that order; junction bases with no gene match: 0. The germline gives CDR1 MNHEY, CDR2 SVGEGT. This CDR3 region has 11 residues. CDR3 in amino acids: CASSQGDGYTF. As DNA, the CDR3 is TGTGCCAGCAGTCAGGGGGATGGCTACACCTTC.

This clone was picked up one time. The V gene is TRBV7-8, the J gene TRBJ2-1, with D possibly being TRBD2 (6 bases). The germline V gene encodes CDR1 SGHVS and CDR2 FQNEAQ. CDR3 size: 15 residues. V was clipped by 1 base and J by 6 bases, with 13 bases between them. CDR3 bases: TGTGCCAGCAGCTTAGAGGCAAGGAGGGGCAATGAGCAGTTCTTC. As protein: CASSLEARRGNEQFF.

The chain combines TRBV25-1 with TRBJ1-4, with a possible D match to TRBD1 (5 bases). This CDR3 comprises 16 residues. Germline V gene data show CDR1 as MGHDK and CDR2 as SYGVNS. The V gene lost 6 bases and the J gene lost 7 bases, with 21 bases spanning the gap. In nucleotides, the CDR3 is TGTGCCAGCAGCGATCCGCAGGGAGGGTTCGCTGAAAAACTGTTTTTT. Its translation: CASSDPQGGFAEKLFF.

V is TRBV7-8 and J is TRBJ1-5; 8 nucleotides line up with TRBD1. V was clipped by 3 bases and J by 6 bases; unmatched bases: 7. CDR1 is SGHVS, CDR2 FQNEAQ, per germline. The CDR3 is made up of 15 amino acids. The CDR3 DNA is TGTGCCAGCAGCTTGACGGACAGGGAGAGTCAGCCCCAGCATTTT. As protein: CASSLTDRESQPQHF.

This rearrangement joins TRBV9 to TRBJ1-2, with TRBD1 identical over 7 bases. This CDR3 spans 14 amino acids. Germline V CDR1 and CDR2: SGDLS, YYNGEE. With V trimmed by 3 bases and J by 0 bases, 2 bases remained unmatched. The CDR3 protein is CASSGQGSNYGYTF. The CDR3 DNA reads TGTGCCAGCAGCGGACAGGGATCTAACTATGGCTACACCTTC.

CDR3 sequence: CATSGTGVLSGELFF. For the CDR3, the DNA is TGTGCCACCTCCGGGACAGGGGTTTTGTCCGGGGAGCTGTTTTTT. This sequence joins TRBV24-1 and TRBJ2-2; 10 nucleotides line up with TRBD1. Germline CDR1 is KGHDR and CDR2 is SFDVKD. Unmatched junction bases numbered 9, after V lost 9 bases and J lost 6 bases. The CDR3 runs 15 residues.

The chain employs TRBV12-3 or TRBV12-4 and TRBJ1-1; no clear D gene. The CDR3 runs 13 residues. The V gene lost 1 base and the J gene lost 1 base, with 4 bases spanning the gap. The CDR3 sequence: CASSLDGNTEAFF. The CDR3 nucleotides are TGTGCCAGCAGTTTAGACGGGAACACTGAAGCTTTCTTT.

The gene calls are TRBV24-1 and TRBJ2-5, with a tentative D call TRBD2 (6 bases). V was cut by 0 bases and J by 4 bases, with 14 bases left in between. The CDR3 is made up of 16 amino acids. Looked up from germline, CDR1 is KGHDR and CDR2 is SFDVKD. This CDR3 is CATSDLVGGRGETQYF. The CDR3 coding sequence is TGTGCCACCAGTGATTTGGTGGGGGGTCGGGGAGAGACCCAGTACTTC.

The chain employs TRBV7-9 and TRBJ2-5; D gene unclear. V was shortened by 3 bases and J by 5 bases, with 10 bases between the two germline ends. CDR3 length equals 13 residues. Germline values: CDR1 SEHNR, CDR2 FQNEAQ (reference sequence). This chain's CDR3 is CASSFRLPETQYF. In nucleotides, the CDR3 is TGTGCCAGCAGCTTCCGACTCCCGGAGACCCAGTACTTC.

This chain links TRBV7-2 with TRBJ2-7, with a possible D match to TRBD1 (5 bases). The CDR3 runs to 14 residues. V shed 2 bases and J shed 5 bases, with 13 bases lying between them. Germline V CDR1 and CDR2: SGHTA, FQGNSA. CDR3 loop: CASSLLGRWDEQYF. CDR3 nucleotide sequence: TGTGCCAGCAGCTTATTGGGGCGATGGGACGAGCAGTACTTC. Using reference TRBV7-2 and TRBJ2-7 for the parts outside the CDR3, the full variable domain is GAGVSQSPSNKVTEKGKDVELRCDPISGHTALYWYRQSLGQGLEFLIYFQGNSAPDKSGLPSDRFSAERTGGSVSTLTIQRTQQEDSAVYLCASSLLGRWDEQYFGPGTRLTVT.

The chain has TRBV6-2 or TRBV6-3 and TRBJ2-7, with D perhaps matching TRBD2 (5 bases). Trimming left V 0 bases short and J 2 bases short, with 14 bases between. The germline gives CDR1 MNHEY, CDR2 SVGEGT. The CDR3 length is 16 residues. CDR3 sequence: CASSYSNMDSAYEQYF. The CDR3 nucleotides read TGTGCCAGCAGTTACTCCAACATGGACTCCGCCTACGAGCAGTACTTC.

V gene TRBV7-2 combines with J gene TRBJ2-1, with 9 bases aligning to TRBD2. This CDR3 has 15 amino acids. The V gene end was trimmed by 5 bases and the J gene end by 6 bases; junction bases not matched to a gene: 8. Germline loops: CDR1 SGHTA, CDR2 FQGNSA. The chain's CDR3 is CASSPRGGRPNEQFF. The DNA for the CDR3 is TGTGCCAGCAGCCCGCGGGGGGGTCGACCCAATGAGCAGTTCTTC. The entire variable domain, with the rest obtained from reference TRBV7-2 and TRBJ2-1, is as follows: GAGVSQSPSNKVTEKGKDVELRCDPISGHTALYWYRQSLGQGLEFLIYFQGNSAPDKSGLPSDRFSAERTGGSVSTLTIQRTQQEDSAVYLCASSPRGGRPNEQFFGPGTRLTVL.

The genes are TRBV10-3 and TRBJ2-7; TRBD1 agrees at 8 bases. There are 11 residues in the CDR3. The V gene's germline CDR1 is ENHRY and CDR2 SYGVKD. V lost 6 bases and J lost 6; bases outside the gene matches: 1. CDR3 DNA sequence: TGTGCCATCAGCAGGGGGCTCGAGCAGTACTTC. This encodes CAISRGLEQYF.

The rearrangement joins TRBV9 to TRBJ2-2; 9 bases are shared with TRBD1. This CDR3 has 17 amino acids. The J segment lost 3 bases and the V segment lost 7 bases, leaving 13 bases of the junction unmatched. Germline V CDR1 and CDR2: SGDLS, YYNGEE. CDR3: CASGLQGALSDTGELFF. The CDR3 DNA is TGTGCCAGCGGACTACAGGGGGCGCTGAGCGACACCGGGGAGCTGTTTTTT.

V is TRBV2 and J is TRBJ1-5; D is uncertain. CDR1 is SNHLY and CDR2 is FYNNEI in the germline V gene. Trimming shortened V by 4 bases and J by 1 base, and 8 bases separated the two germline ends. This CDR3 is built from 14 residues. CDR3 region: CASSVEWSNQPQHF. As DNA, the CDR3 is TGTGCCAGCAGTGTTGAGTGGAGCAATCAGCCCCAGCATTTT.

This clone was picked up a small number of times. The chain recombines TRBV24-1 with TRBJ1-1; tentatively, D is TRBD1 (5 bases). In germline, CDR1 is KGHDR, CDR2 SFDVKD. The CDR3 has 12 amino acids. Trimming shortened V by 7 bases and J by 0 bases, and 5 bases separated the two germline ends. The CDR3, as DNA: TGTGCCACCAGGGACATGAACACTGAAGCTTTCTTT. It encodes CATRDMNTEAFF.

J is TRBJ2-3 and V is TRBV20-1; D possibly corresponds to TRBD1 (6 bases). Germline CDR1 and CDR2: DFQATT and SNEGSKA (reference sequence). This CDR3 has 11 residues. Trimming left V 6 bases short and J 6 bases short, with 10 bases between. CDR3 sequence reads: CSARQADTQYF. The CDR3, as DNA: TGCAGTGCAAGACAGGCGGATACGCAGTATTTT.

The gene calls are TRBV24-1 and TRBJ2-7, with 13 bases identical to TRBD2. This CDR3 contains 16 residues. Germline V gives CDR1 KGHDR, CDR2 SFDVKD. With 3 bases clipped from V and 4 bases from J, the junction kept 5 bases outside the gene matches. CDR3 in amino acids: CATSDPGTSGAYEQYF. CDR3 nucleotide sequence: TGTGCCACCAGTGATCCCGGGACTAGCGGGGCATACGAGCAGTACTTC.

This clone was seen once. The chain combines TRBV7-3 with TRBJ1-2; a weak D match, TRBD1 (5 bases). Trimming took off 6 bases at V and 7 bases at J, with 15 bases between the two ends. Germline CDR1 SGHTA, CDR2 FQGTGA. This CDR3 contains 13 residues. The CDR3 loop reads CASSTGGTSGYTF. In DNA, the CDR3 is TGTGCCAGCAGTACCGGGGGGACGAGTGGCTACACCTTC.

The rearrangement uses TRBV7-6 and TRBJ1-5, with D perhaps matching TRBD1 (5 bases). Germline lookup yields CDR1 SGHVS and CDR2 FNYEAQ. The V end was cut by 5 bases, the J end by 0 bases, with 14 bases between. The CDR3 is 16 amino acids. In nucleotides, the CDR3 is TGTGCCAGCAGCGGGGGGAGCCTGCATAGCAATCAGCCCCAGCATTTT. This sequence encodes CASSGGSLHSNQPQHF.

This clone is a singleton in its sample. The gene calls are TRBV2 and TRBJ2-3; 9 bases line up with TRBD2. Germline-derived CDR1 and CDR2 are SNHLY and FYNNEI. V shed 6 bases and J 2 bases; nucleotides not matched to a gene: 6. The CDR3 spans 15 residues. The CDR3: CASREAGGPTDTQYF. The CDR3 nucleotides read TGTGCCAGCAGGGAGGCGGGGGGGCCCACAGATACGCAGTATTTT.

The genes are TRBV19 and TRBJ1-2; no definite D call. Trimming pared 1 base from V and 4 bases from J, leaving 10 bases between. This CDR3 comprises 14 residues. In germline, CDR1 is LNHDA, CDR2 SQIVND (reference sequence). The CDR3: CASSIGASFYGYTF. CDR3 coding DNA: TGTGCCAGTAGTATAGGGGCCAGCTTCTATGGCTACACCTTC.

The V call is TRBV4-3, the J call TRBJ1-5, with 12 positions matching TRBD1. Trimming cost V 0 bases and J 9 bases; bases outside gene matches: 12. This CDR3 contains 18 residues. Per germline, CDR1 LGHNA and CDR2 YSLEER. CDR3: CASSQDLSGQGAEWPQHF. The CDR3 coding sequence is TGCGCCAGCAGCCAAGATCTATCGGGACAGGGGGCTGAGTGGCCCCAGCATTTT.

The rearrangement uses TRBV7-9 and TRBJ1-6; 10 bases map to TRBD1. CDR3 length: 13 residues. Germline CDR1 reads SEHNR; CDR2 reads FQNEAQ (reference sequence). Unmatched junction bases numbered 0, after V lost 5 bases and J lost 8 bases. CDR3 loop: CASSDRGHSPLHF. In DNA form, the CDR3 reads TGTGCCAGCAGCGACAGGGGGCATTCACCCCTCCACTTT.

V and J are TRBV2 and TRBJ1-2; D ambiguous. Germline-derived CDR1 and CDR2 are SNHLY and FYNNEI. The CDR3 runs 13 residues. Trimming stripped 4 bases from V and 5 bases from J, with 11 bases between. The CDR3 protein is CASSVGSEYGYTF. The CDR3 DNA sequence: TGTGCCAGCAGTGTCGGGTCAGAATATGGCTACACCTTC.

A remark on this clone: The junction does not match germline at one end; this may be a read error. The chain recombines TRBV18 with TRBJ1-1, with D perhaps matching TRBD1 (5 bases). This CDR3 has 15 amino acids. The germline CDR1 and CDR2 sequences are KGHSH and LQKENI. The CDR3 bases are TGTGCCAGCTCCCCACCGGGGCAGATTAACACTGAAGCTTTCTTT. Translating gives CASSPPGQINTEAFF.